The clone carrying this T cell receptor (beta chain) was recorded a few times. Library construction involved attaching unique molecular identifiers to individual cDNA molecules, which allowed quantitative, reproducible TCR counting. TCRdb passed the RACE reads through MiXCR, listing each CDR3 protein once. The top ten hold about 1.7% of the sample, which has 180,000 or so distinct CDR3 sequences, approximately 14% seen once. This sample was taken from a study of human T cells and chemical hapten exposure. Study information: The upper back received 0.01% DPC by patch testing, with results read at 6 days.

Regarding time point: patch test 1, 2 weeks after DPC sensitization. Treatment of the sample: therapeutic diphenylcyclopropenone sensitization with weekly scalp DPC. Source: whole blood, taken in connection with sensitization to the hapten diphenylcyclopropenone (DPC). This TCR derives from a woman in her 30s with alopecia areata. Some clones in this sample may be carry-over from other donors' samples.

The CDR3 DNA follows: TGTGCCAGCAGCCCACAAGTGACAAATGAGCAGTTCTTC. Amino acid sequence: CASSPQVTNEQFF. The chain employs TRBV9 and TRBJ2-1; D uncertain. This CDR3 spans 13 amino acids. Deletions cut 4 bases from V and 7 bases from J, with 12 bases between. Per the germline V gene, CDR1 is SGDLS and CDR2 is YYNGEE.